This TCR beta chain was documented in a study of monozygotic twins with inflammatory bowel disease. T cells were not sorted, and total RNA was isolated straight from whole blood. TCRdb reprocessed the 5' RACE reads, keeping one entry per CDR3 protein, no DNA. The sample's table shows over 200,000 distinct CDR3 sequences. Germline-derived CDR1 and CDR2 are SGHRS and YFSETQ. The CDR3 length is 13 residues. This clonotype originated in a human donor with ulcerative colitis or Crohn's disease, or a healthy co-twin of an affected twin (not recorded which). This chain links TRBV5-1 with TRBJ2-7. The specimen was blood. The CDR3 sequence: CASSLAWAGEQYF.